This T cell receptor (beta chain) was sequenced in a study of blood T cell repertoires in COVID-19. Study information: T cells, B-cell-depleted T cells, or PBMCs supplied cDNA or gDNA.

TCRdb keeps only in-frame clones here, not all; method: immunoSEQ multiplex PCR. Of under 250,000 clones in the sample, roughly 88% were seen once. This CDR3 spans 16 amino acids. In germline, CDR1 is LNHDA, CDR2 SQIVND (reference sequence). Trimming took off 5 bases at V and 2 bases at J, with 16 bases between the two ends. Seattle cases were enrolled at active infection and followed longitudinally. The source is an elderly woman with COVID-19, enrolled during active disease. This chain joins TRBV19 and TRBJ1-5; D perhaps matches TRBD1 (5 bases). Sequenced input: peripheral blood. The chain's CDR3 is CASSVHHGGGNQPQHF. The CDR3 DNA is TGTGCCAGTAGTGTCCACCACGGAGGGGGCAATCAGCCCCAGCATTTT.